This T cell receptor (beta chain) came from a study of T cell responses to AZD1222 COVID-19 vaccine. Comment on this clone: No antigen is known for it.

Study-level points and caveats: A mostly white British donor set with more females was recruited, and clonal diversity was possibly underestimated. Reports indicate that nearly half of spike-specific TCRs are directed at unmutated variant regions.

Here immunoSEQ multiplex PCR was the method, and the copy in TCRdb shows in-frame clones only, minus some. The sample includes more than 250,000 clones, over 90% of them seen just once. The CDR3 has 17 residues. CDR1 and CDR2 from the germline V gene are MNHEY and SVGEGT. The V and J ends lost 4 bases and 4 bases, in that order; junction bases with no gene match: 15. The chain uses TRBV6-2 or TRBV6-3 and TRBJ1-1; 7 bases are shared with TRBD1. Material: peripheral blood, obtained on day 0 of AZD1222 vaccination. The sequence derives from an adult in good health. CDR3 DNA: TGTGCCAGCAGTTCCTGGGCCCTACAGGGGTTAAGCACTGAAGCTTTCTTT. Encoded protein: CASSSWALQGLSTEAFF.